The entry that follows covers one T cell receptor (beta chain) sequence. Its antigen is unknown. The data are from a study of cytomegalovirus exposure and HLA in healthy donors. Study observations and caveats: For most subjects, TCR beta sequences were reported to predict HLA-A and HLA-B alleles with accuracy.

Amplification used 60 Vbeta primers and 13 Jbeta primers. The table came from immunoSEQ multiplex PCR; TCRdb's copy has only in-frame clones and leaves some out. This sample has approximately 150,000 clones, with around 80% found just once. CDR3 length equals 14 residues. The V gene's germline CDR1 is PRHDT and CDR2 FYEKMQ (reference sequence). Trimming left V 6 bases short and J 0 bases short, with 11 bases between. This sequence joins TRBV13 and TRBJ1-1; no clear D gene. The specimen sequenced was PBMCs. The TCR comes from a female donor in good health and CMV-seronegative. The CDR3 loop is CASSTAAMNTEAFF. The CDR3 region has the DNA TGTGCCAGCAGTACAGCGGCCATGAACACTGAAGCTTTCTTT. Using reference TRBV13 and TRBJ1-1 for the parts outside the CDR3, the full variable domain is AAGVIQSPRHLIKEKRETATLKCYPIPRHDTVYWYQQGPGQDPQFLISFYEKMQSDKGSIPDRFSAQQFSDYHSELNMSSLELGDSALYFCASSTAAMNTEAFFGQGTRLTVV.